Listed below are T cell receptor beta chains from one sample, sequenced in a study of shared clonotypes between healthy human individuals. Assay used: immunoSEQ multiplex PCR; TCRdb lists only in-frame clones, some missing. The sample shows about 2.1 million clones, just under 95% of them seen only once. The sequenced sample consisted of naive CD8+ T cells from PBMCs. All receptors come from a man aged 18 to 30 in good health. Some clones in this sample may be carry-over from other donors' samples. The CDR3 runs from the conserved cysteine through the conserved F or W. A D gene is named only where the DNA matches it firmly. Clone size is not always given. Where it is, it says once, few, many or a class for expanded clones.

TRBV27	NA	NA	TRBJ2-7	CATSPGPTYEQYF	TGTGCCACCTCTCCGGGACCTACCTACGAGCAGTACTTC
TRBV19	NA	NA	TRBJ2-4	CASTSWEAKNIQYF	TGTGCCAGTACCTCTTGGGAAGCCAAAAACATTCAGTACTTC
TRBV9	TRBD1	NA	TRBJ1-3	CASSPGQGAGNTIYF	TGTGCCAGCAGCCCAGGACAGGGGGCTGGAAACACCATATATTTT
TRBV4-1	TRBD2	NA	TRBJ2-5	CASSQDYVGLAEETQYF	TGCGCCAGCAGCCAAGATTACGTAGGACTAGCAGAAGAGACCCAGTACTTC
TRBV27	TRBD1	NA	TRBJ2-7	CASSFIGDRSYEQYF	TGTGCCAGCAGTTTTATTGGGGACAGGTCTTACGAGCAGTACTTC
TRBV27	NA	NA	TRBJ2-7	CASSVPWGEQYF	TGTGCCAGCAGTGTCCCTTGGGGCGAGCAGTACTTC
TRBV5-4	NA	once	TRBJ1-1	CASSESLGRGTEAFF	TGTGCCAGCAGCGAATCCCTTGGGAGGGGCACTGAAGCTTTCTTT
TRBV7-9	TRBD1	NA	TRBJ2-7	CASSLANRGTYEQYF	TGTGCCAGCAGCTTAGCGAACAGGGGGACCTACGAGCAGTACTTC
TRBV7-6	NA	NA	TRBJ2-7	CASSFGGWTYEQYF	TGTGCCAGCAGCTTCGGCGGCTGGACCTACGAGCAGTACTTC
TRBV2	NA	NA	TRBJ1-4	CASSEGFNEKLFF	TGTGCCAGCAGTGAAGGGTTTAATGAAAAACTGTTTTTT
TRBV12-2	NA	NA	TRBJ2-7	CASRFRLAAYEQYF	TGTGCAAGTCGCTTTCGACTAGCGGCCTACGAGCAGTACTTC
TRBV7-3	NA	NA	TRBJ2-1	CASSLVSPHNEQFF	TGTGCCAGCAGCTTAGTTAGTCCCCACAATGAGCAGTTCTTC
TRBV9	NA	NA	TRBJ2-7	CASSVGLATIEQYF	TGTGCCAGCAGCGTAGGACTCGCTACCATCGAGCAGTACTTC
TRBV9	NA	NA	TRBJ2-7	CASSVGQPGSYEQYF	TGTGCCAGCAGCGTCGGACAGCCGGGCTCCTACGAGCAGTACTTC
TRBV5-1	TRBD1	NA	TRBJ2-5	CASSYTGGSGETQYF	TGCGCCAGCAGCTATACAGGGGGCTCTGGGGAGACCCAGTACTTC
TRBV7-9	NA	NA	TRBJ2-3	CASRDGGTDTQYF	TGTGCCAGCCGGGACGGGGGCACAGATACGCAGTATTTT
TRBV6-1	NA	NA	TRBJ2-7	CASSEPGLGGEQYF	TGTGCCAGCAGTGAACCCGGCCTTGGGGGCGAGCAGTACTTC
TRBV29-1	NA	NA	TRBJ1-1	CSVKPAYTEAFF	TGCAGCGTTAAGCCCGCGTACACTGAAGCTTTCTTT
TRBV7-8	TRBD2	NA	TRBJ2-2	CATEQGLAGAGELFF	TGTGCCACCGAACAGGGACTAGCGGGTGCCGGGGAGCTGTTTTTT
TRBV29-1	TRBD2	NA	TRBJ2-7	CSVDLAGSYEQYF	TGCAGCGTGGACCTAGCGGGTTCCTACGAGCAGTACTTC
TRBV7-9	NA	NA	TRBJ2-7	CASSLGPGSSYEQYF	TGTGCCAGCAGCTTGGGCCCCGGGAGCTCCTACGAGCAGTACTTC
TRBV27	TRBD2	NA	TRBJ2-2	CASILGTSANTGELFF	TGTGCCAGCATTCTCGGGACTAGCGCGAACACCGGGGAGCTGTTTTTT
TRBV9	NA	NA	TRBJ1-5	CASSADGNQPQHF	TGTGCCAGCAGCGCGGACGGGAATCAGCCCCAGCATTTT
TRBV10-2	NA	NA	TRBJ2-7	CAVQGISYEQYF	TGCGCCGTTCAGGGGATATCCTACGAGCAGTACTTC
TRBV4-3	TRBD1	NA	TRBJ1-2	CASSQGGQTNYGYTF	TGCGCCAGCAGCCAGGGGGGACAGACTAACTATGGCTACACCTTC
TRBV14	NA	NA	TRBJ1-2	CASSQDGTGGYTF	TGTGCCAGCAGCCAAGATGGAACGGGTGGCTACACCTTC
TRBV5-6	NA	NA	TRBJ2-7	CASSLRGGLSSYEQYF	TGTGCCAGCAGCTTGAGGGGCGGGCTAAGCTCCTACGAGCAGTACTTC
TRBV7-2	NA	once	TRBJ2-7	CASSFGYYYEQYF	TGTGCCAGCAGCTTCGGATACTACTACGAGCAGTACTTC
TRBV4-3	NA	NA	TRBJ1-1	CASSQVFVGENTEAFF	TGCGCCAGCAGCCAAGTTTTCGTAGGCGAGAACACTGAAGCTTTCTTT
TRBV7-6	TRBD2	once	TRBJ2-3	CASSLVTSGRTDTQYF	TGTGCCAGCAGCTTAGTTACTAGCGGGAGAACAGATACGCAGTATTTT
TRBV27	TRBD2	NA	TRBJ2-7	CASRLAGGQYEQYF	TGTGCCAGCAGATTAGCGGGAGGGCAATACGAGCAGTACTTC
TRBV29-1	NA	NA	TRBJ2-1	CSARVKALADNEQFF	TGCAGCGCCAGAGTCAAGGCTTTAGCCGACAATGAGCAGTTCTTC
TRBV7-9	TRBD1	NA	TRBJ1-1	CASSLVGTGTTEAFF	TGTGCCAGCAGCTTAGTAGGGACAGGGACCACTGAAGCTTTCTTT
TRBV29-1	NA	NA	TRBJ2-5	CSASLWGPRGETQYF	TGCAGCGCCAGTCTTTGGGGACCGCGAGGGGAGACCCAGTACTTC
TRBV2	TRBD1	few	TRBJ1-5	CASRRTGKQPQHF	TGTGCCAGCAGAAGGACAGGCAAACAGCCCCAGCATTTT
TRBV29-1	NA	NA	TRBJ1-3	CSVVTGGNTIYF	TGCAGCGTTGTAACGGGTGGAAACACCATATATTTT
TRBV7-2	NA	NA	TRBJ2-5	CASSHGVADWETQYF	TGTGCCAGCAGCCACGGGGTAGCGGATTGGGAGACCCAGTACTTC
TRBV10-3	NA	NA	TRBJ2-7	CAIRGLAVYEQYF	TGTGCCATCAGAGGACTGGCGGTCTACGAGCAGTACTTC
TRBV6-1	NA	NA	TRBJ1-4	CASSEGQEEKLFF	TGTGCCAGCAGTGAAGGACAGGAGGAAAAACTGTTTTTT
TRBV7-9	TRBD1	NA	TRBJ1-3	CASSPNSPDRVDTIYF	TGTGCCAGCAGCCCCAATTCCCCGGACAGGGTAGACACCATATATTTT
TRBV28	NA	NA	TRBJ1-4	CASSPTEETNEKLFF	TGTGCCAGCAGCCCGACCGAGGAAACTAATGAAAAACTGTTTTTT
TRBV27	NA	NA	TRBJ1-4	CASARRGIEKLFF	TGTGCCAGCGCTAGGAGGGGCATTGAAAAACTGTTTTTT
TRBV9	TRBD1	NA	TRBJ1-3	CASSVGGTESGNTIYF	TGTGCCAGCAGCGTAGGCGGGACAGAATCTGGAAACACCATATATTTT
TRBV7-9	TRBD2	once	TRBJ2-5	CASSPIPQTSGSAETQYF	TGTGCCAGCAGCCCTATCCCCCAGACTAGCGGGAGTGCAGAGACCCAGTACTTC
TRBV7-2	TRBD1	once	TRBJ2-2	CASSFLTGAAGELFF	TGTGCCAGCAGCTTTTTAACAGGGGCGGCCGGGGAGCTGTTTTTT
TRBV5-1	TRBD2	NA	TRBJ2-1	CASSYGAMTSGTPGQQFF	TGCGCCAGCAGCTATGGGGCTATGACTAGCGGGACCCCAGGTCAGCAGTTCTTC
TRBV14	NA	NA	TRBJ2-1	CASRTGGIVYLDEQFF	TGTGCCAGCAGGACTGGAGGGATAGTTTATCTGGATGAGCAGTTCTTC
TRBV9	TRBD1	NA	TRBJ1-2	CASSPSTGSNYGYTF	TGTGCCAGCAGCCCGTCGACAGGGAGTAACTATGGCTACACCTTC